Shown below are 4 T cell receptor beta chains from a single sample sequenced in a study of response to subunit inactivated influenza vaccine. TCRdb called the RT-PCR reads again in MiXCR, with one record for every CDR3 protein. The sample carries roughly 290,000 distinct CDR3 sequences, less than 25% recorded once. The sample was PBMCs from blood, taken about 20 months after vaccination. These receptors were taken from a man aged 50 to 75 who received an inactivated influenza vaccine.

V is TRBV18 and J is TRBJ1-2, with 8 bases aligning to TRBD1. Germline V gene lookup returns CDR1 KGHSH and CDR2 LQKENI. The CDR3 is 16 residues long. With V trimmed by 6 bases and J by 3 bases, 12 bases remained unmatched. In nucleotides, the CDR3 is TGTGCCAGCTCGCTGACCTCAGGGGGCGAGTACTATGGCTACACCTTC. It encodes CASSLTSGGEYYGYTF.

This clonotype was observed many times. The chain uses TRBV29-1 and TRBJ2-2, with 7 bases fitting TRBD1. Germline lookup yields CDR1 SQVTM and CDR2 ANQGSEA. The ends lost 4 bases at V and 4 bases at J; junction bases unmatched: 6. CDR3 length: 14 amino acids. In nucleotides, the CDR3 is TGCAGCGTTGGTACGGGACAGATCACCGGGGAGCTGTTTTTT. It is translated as CSVGTGQITGELFF.

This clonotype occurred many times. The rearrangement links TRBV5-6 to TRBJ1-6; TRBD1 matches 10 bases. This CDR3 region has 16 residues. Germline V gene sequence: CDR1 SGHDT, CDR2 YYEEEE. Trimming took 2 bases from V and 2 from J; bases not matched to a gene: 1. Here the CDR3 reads CASSLGTGAYNSPLHF. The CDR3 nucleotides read TGTGCCAGCAGCTTAGGGACAGGGGCCTATAATTCACCCCTCCACTTT.

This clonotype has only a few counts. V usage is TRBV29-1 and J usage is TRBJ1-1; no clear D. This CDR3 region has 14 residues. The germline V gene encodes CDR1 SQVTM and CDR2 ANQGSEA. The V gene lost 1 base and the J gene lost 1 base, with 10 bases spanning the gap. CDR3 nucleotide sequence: TGCAGCGTTGAAGTTGCAGGAACGAACACTGAAGCTTTCTTT. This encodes CSVEVAGTNTEAFF.